One TCR beta chain is described in this entry. These data come from a study of immune evolution from preneoplasia to lung adenocarcinoma. Produced via immunoSEQ multiplex PCR; TCRdb's table is partial and in-frame only. The sample lists 7,500 to 9,000 clones, approximately 81% occurring once. The CDR3 has 14 amino acids. The V gene's germline CDR1 is SGHVS and CDR2 FQNEAQ. With V trimmed by 8 bases and J by 4 bases, 9 bases remained unmatched. This sequence was found in a person in their fifties with lung adenocarcinoma. The chain combines TRBV7-8 with TRBJ2-7, with TRBD2 matching 9 bases. Source material: FFPE invasive lung adenocarcinoma tissue. CDR3 sequence: CASGEREVRYEQYF. The CDR3 region has the DNA TGTGCCAGCGGCGAGCGGGAGGTTAGGTACGAGCAGTACTTC.